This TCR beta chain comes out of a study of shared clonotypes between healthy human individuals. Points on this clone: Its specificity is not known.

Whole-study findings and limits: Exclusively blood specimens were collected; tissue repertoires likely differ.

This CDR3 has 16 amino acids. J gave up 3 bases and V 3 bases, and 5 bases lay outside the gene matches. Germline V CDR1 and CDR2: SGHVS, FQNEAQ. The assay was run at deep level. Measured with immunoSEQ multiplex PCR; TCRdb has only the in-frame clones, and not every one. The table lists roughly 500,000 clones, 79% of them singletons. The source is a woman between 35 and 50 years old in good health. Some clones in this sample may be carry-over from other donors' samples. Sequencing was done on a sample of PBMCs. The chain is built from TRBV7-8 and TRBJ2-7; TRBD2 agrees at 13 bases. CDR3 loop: CASSFGLAGVGYEQYF. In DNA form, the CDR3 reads TGTGCCAGCAGCTTCGGACTAGCGGGAGTCGGCTACGAGCAGTACTTC.